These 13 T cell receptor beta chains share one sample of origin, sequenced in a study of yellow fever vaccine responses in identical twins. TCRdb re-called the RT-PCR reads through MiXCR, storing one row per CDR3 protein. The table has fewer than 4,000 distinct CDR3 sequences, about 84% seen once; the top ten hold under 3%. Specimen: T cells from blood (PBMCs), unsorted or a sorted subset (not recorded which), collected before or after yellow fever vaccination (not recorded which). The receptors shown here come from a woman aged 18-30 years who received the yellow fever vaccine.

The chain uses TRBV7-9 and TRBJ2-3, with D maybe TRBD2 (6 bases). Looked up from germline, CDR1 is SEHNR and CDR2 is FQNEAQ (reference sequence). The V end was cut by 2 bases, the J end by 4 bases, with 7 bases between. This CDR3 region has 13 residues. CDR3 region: CASSLTSPDTQYF. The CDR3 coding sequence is TGTGCCAGCAGCTTAACTAGCCCAGATACGCAGTATTTT.

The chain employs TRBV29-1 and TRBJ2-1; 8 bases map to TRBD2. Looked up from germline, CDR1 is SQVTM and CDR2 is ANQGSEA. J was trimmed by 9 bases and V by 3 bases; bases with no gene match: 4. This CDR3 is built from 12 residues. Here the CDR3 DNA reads TGCAGCGTTGACGGGAGGGCATTTGAGCAGTTCTTC. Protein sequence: CSVDGRAFEQFF.

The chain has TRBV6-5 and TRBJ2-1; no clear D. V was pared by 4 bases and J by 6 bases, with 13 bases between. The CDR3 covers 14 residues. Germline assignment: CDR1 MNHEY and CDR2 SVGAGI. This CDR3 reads CASSLTMARNEQFF. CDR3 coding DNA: TGTGCCAGCAGTTTAACTATGGCTCGCAATGAGCAGTTCTTC.

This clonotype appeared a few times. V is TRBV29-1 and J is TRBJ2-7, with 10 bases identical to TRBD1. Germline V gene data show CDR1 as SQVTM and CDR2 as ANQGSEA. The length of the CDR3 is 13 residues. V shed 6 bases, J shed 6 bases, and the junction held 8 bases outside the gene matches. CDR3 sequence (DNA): TGCAGCGTACGTCCGGGACAGGGGAGCGAGCAGTACTTC. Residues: CSVRPGQGSEQYF.

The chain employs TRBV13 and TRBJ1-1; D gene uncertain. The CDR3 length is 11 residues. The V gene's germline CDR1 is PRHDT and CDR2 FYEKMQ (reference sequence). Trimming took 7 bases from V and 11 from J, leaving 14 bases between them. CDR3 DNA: TGTGCCAGCACTCCAGTTTTTAGGGCTTTCTTT. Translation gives CASTPVFRAFF.

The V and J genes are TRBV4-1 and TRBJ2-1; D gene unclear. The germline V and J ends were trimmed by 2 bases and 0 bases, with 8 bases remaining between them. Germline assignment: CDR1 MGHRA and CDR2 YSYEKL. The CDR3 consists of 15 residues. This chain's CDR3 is CASSQNRNSYNEQFF. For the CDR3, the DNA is TGCGCCAGCAGCCAAAACCGAAACTCCTACAATGAGCAGTTCTTC.

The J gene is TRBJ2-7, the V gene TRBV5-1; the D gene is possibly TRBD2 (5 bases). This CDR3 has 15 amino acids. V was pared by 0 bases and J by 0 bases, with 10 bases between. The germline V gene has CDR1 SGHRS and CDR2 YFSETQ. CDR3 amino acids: CASSLEAGGSYEQYF. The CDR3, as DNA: TGCGCCAGCAGCTTGGAAGCAGGAGGCTCCTACGAGCAGTACTTC.

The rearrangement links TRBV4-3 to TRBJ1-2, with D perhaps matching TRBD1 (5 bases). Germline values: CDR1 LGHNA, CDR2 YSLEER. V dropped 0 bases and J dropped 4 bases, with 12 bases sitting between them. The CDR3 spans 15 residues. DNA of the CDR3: TGCGCCAGCAGCCAAGACGTAACCAGGGCCTATGGCTACACCTTC. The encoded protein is CASSQDVTRAYGYTF.

The CDR3 reads CASSGTSDTDTQYF. DNA for the CDR3: TGTGCCAGCAGCGGGACTAGCGACACAGATACGCAGTATTTT. The chain combines TRBV9 with TRBJ2-3, with 9 bases matching TRBD2. In germline, CDR1 is SGDLS, CDR2 YYNGEE. V shed 3 bases, J shed 2 bases, and the junction held 1 base outside the gene matches. The CDR3 extends over 14 amino acids.

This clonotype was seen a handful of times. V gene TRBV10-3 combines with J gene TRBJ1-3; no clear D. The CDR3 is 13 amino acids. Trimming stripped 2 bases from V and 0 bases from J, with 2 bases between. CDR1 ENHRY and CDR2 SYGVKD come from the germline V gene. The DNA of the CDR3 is TGTGCCATCAGTGAGCCCTCTGGAAACACCATATATTTT. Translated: CAISEPSGNTIYF.

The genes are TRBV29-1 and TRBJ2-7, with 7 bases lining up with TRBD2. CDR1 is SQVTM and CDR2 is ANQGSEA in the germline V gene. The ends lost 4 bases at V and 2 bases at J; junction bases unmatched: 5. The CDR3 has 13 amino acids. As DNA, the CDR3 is TGCAGCGTTGGGGAGGGAGGCCCCTACGAGCAGTACTTC. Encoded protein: CSVGEGGPYEQYF.

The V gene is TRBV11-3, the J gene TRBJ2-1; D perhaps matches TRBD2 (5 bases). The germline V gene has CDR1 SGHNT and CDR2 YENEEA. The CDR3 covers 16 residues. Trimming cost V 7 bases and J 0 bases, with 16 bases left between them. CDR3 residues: CASILTTGSSYNEQFF. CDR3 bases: TGTGCCAGCATCCTGACGACGGGAAGCTCCTACAATGAGCAGTTCTTC.

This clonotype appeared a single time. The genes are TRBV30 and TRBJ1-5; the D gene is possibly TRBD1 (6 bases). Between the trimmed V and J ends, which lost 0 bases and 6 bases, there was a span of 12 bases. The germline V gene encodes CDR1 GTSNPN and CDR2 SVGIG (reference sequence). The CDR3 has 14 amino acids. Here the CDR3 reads CAWSVTGLTQPQHF. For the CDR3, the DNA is TGTGCCTGGAGTGTCACAGGGCTAACTCAGCCCCAGCATTTT.